Reported below is one T cell receptor (beta chain). Its cognate antigen is unknown. This entry belongs to a study of human T cells and chemical hapten exposure. General study points: Expanded TCRs produced significantly more large CDR3 similarity clusters than controls did.

As for time point: patch test 1, 2 weeks after DPC sensitization. Treatment denoted: therapeutic diphenylcyclopropenone sensitization with weekly scalp DPC. Each donor was an alopecia patient between 18 and 70 years of age who qualified for DPC. TCRdb re-called the RACE reads through MiXCR, storing one row per CDR3 protein. Of approximately 74,000 distinct CDR3 sequences in the sample, around a third were seen once. This sequence was found in a middle-aged man with alopecia areata. Some clones in this sample may be carry-over from other donors' samples. The material sequenced was whole blood, taken in connection with sensitization to the hapten diphenylcyclopropenone (DPC).

The CDR3 DNA is TGTGCCACCGAGGACAGGGGTGACGAAAAACTGTTTTTT. Translated, it gives CATEDRGDEKLFF. The chain carries TRBV2 and TRBJ1-4; 9 nucleotides align to TRBD1. The germline CDR1 and CDR2 sequences are SNHLY and FYNNEI. Trimming took 10 bases from V and 8 from J; bases not matched to a gene: 8. CDR3 length equals 13 residues. Full variable domain (rest looked up from reference TRBV2 and TRBJ1-4): EPEVTQTPSHQVTQMGQEVILRCVPISNHLYFYWYRQILGQKVEFLVSFYNNEISEKSEIFDDQFSVERPDGSNFTLKIRSTKLEDSAMYFCATEDRGDEKLFFGSGTQLSVL.